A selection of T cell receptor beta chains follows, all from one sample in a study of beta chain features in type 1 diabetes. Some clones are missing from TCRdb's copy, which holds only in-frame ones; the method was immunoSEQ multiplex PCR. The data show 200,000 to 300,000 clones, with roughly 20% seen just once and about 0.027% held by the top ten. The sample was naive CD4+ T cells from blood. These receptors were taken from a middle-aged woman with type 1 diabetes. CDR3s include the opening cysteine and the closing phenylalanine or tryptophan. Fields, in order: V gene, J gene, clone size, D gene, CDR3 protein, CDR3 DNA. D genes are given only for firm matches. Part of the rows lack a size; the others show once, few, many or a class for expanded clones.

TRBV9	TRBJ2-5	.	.	CASSGRPGETLYF	TGTGCCAGCAGCGGCCGGCCGGGGGAGACCCTGTACTTC
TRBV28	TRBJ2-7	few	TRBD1	CASTTGQDYEQYF	TGTGCCAGCACTACGGGACAGGACTACGAGCAGTACTTC
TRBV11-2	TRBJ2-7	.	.	CASSRPGSSEQYF	TGTGCCAGCAGCCGGCCGGGTTCGAGTGAGCAGTACTTC
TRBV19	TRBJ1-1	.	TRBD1	CASSIRGQGMVNTEAFF	TGTGCCAGTAGTATCAGGGGACAGGGGATGGTTAACACTGAAGCTTTCTTT
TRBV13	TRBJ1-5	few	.	CASSLGAVSNQPQHF	TGTGCCAGCAGCTTAGGTGCGGTCAGCAATCAGCCCCAGCATTTT
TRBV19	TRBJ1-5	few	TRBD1	CASRDDRALQPQHF	TGTGCCAGTAGAGACGACAGGGCTCTACAGCCCCAGCATTTT
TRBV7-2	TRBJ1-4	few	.	CASSPDRGGEKLFF	TGTGCCAGCAGCCCTGACAGAGGGGGTGAAAAACTGTTTTTT
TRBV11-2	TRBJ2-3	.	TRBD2	CASSYGEGDTQYF	TGTGCCAGCAGCTACGGGGAGGGGGATACGCAGTATTTT
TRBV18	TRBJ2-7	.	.	CASSPSHAGPYEQYF	TGTGCCAGCTCACCATCCCACGCAGGGCCCTACGAGCAGTACTTC
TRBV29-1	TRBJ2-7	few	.	CSVEDRQGGKEQYF	TGCAGCGTTGAAGATCGGCAGGGGGGAAAAGAGCAGTACTTC
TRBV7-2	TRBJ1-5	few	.	CASSPLGQLNQPQHF	TGTGCCAGCAGCCCTCTGGGGCAGCTCAATCAGCCCCAGCATTTT
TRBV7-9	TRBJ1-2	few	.	CASSLEGLEGYTF	TGTGCCAGCAGCTTAGAAGGTTTGGAGGGCTACACCTTC
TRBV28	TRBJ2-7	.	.	CASSLPGAGEQYF	TGTGCCAGCAGTTTACCGGGTGCCGGGGAGCAGTACTTC
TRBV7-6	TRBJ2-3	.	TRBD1	CASSSNGQGTDTQYF	TGTGCCAGCAGCTCCAATGGACAGGGCACAGATACGCAGTATTTT
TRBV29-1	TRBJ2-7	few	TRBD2	CSATGLLLEEQYF	TGCAGCGCAACGGGACTACTTCTGGAGGAGCAGTACTTC
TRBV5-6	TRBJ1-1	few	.	CASSFPSPNTEAFF	TGTGCCAGCAGCTTTCCCAGTCCGAACACTGAAGCTTTCTTT
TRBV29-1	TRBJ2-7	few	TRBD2	CSVAGTIAGSSYEQYF	TGCAGCGTTGCTGGGACCATAGCGGGCAGCTCCTACGAGCAGTACTTC
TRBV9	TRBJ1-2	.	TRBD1	CASSAPGQVPLYGYTF	TGTGCCAGCAGCGCGCCTGGACAGGTACCGCTTTATGGCTACACCTTC
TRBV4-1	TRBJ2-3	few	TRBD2	CASGRTSGNTDTQYF	TGCGCCAGCGGAAGGACTAGCGGAAACACAGATACGCAGTATTTT
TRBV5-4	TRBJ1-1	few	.	CASSVDNRNTEAFF	TGTGCCAGCAGCGTCGACAATAGGAACACTGAAGCTTTCTTT
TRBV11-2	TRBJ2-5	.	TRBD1	CASSSDRWQETQYF	TGTGCCAGCAGCTCGGACAGGTGGCAAGAGACCCAGTACTTC
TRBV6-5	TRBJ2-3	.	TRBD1	CASRKGQNTDTQYF	TGTGCCAGCAGGAAGGGACAGAACACAGATACGCAGTATTTT
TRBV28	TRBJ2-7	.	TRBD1	CASSQGGPTYEQYF	TGTGCCAGCAGCCAAGGGGGCCCTACCTACGAGCAGTACTTC
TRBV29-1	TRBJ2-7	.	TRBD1	CSVGIGTGVVEQYF	TGCAGCGTTGGAATTGGGACAGGGGTAGTCGAGCAGTACTTC
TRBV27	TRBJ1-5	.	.	CASSLEFRRPQHF	TGTGCCAGCAGTTTGGAGTTTCGACGGCCCCAGCATTTT
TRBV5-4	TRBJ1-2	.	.	CASSRDRRSYGYTF	TGTGCCAGCAGCCGAGACAGACGAAGCTATGGCTACACCTTC
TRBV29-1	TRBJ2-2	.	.	CSVAGSLNTGELFF	TGCAGCGTGGCCGGGTCCCTGAACACCGGGGAGCTGTTTTTT
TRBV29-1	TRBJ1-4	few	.	CSVGSGEKLFF	TGCAGCGTTGGTTCGGGTGAAAAACTGTTTTTT
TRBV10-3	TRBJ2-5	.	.	CAIKQGVEETQYF	TGTGCCATCAAACAGGGAGTAGAAGAGACCCAGTACTTC
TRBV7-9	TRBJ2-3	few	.	CASSRARTADTQYF	TGTGCCAGCAGCCGAGCCCGGACTGCGGATACGCAGTATTTT
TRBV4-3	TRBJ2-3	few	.	CASSPYMFTDTQYF	TGCGCCAGCAGCCCATACATGTTCACAGATACGCAGTATTTT
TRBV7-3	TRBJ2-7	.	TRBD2	CASSQWSGLEQNEQYF	TGTGCCAGCAGTCAATGGTCGGGACTAGAGCAGAACGAGCAGTACTTC
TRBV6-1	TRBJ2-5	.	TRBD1	CASSRDRGRETQYF	TGTGCCAGTAGTCGGGACAGGGGGAGAGAGACCCAGTACTTC
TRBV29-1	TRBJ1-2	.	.	CSVDEVNYGYTF	TGCAGCGTTGATGAGGTGAACTATGGCTACACCTTC
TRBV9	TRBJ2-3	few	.	CASSVGAGTDTQYF	TGTGCCAGCAGCGTAGGGGCTGGGACAGATACGCAGTATTTT
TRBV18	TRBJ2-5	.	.	CASSPPGLYQETQYF	TGTGCCAGCTCACCCCCGGGACTCTACCAAGAGACCCAGTACTTC
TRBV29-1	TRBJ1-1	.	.	CSGGTNEGTEAFF	TGCAGCGGGGGGACAAACGAGGGCACTGAAGCTTTCTTT
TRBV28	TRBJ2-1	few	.	CASRSSEPQFF	TGTGCCAGCAGATCTAGCGAGCCCCAGTTCTTC
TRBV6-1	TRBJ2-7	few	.	CASREAGLSYEQYF	TGTGCCAGCAGGGAAGCAGGACTCTCCTACGAGCAGTACTTC
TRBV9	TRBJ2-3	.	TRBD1	CASSPPQGSDTQYF	TGTGCCAGCAGCCCTCCACAGGGGTCGGATACGCAGTATTTT
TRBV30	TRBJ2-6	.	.	CAWRPGGGANVLTF	TGTGCCTGGAGGCCCGGCGGGGGGGCCAACGTCCTGACTTTC
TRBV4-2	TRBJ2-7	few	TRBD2	CASSQWASGRGYEQYF	TGTGCCAGCAGCCAGTGGGCCAGCGGGAGAGGGTACGAGCAGTACTTC
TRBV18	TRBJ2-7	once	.	CASSPLTGLSYEQYF	TGTGCCAGCTCACCCTTGACAGGCCTCTCCTACGAGCAGTACTTC
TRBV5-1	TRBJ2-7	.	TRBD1	CASSPGTGGNEQYF	TGCGCCAGCAGCCCGGGGACAGGGGGCAACGAGCAGTACTTC
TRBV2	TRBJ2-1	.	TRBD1	CASSVGTGNEQFF	TGTGCCAGCAGTGTCGGGACAGGGAACGAGCAGTTCTTC
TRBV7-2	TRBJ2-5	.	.	CASSPLEQETQYF	TGTGCCAGCAGCCCGCTAGAGCAAGAGACCCAGTACTTC
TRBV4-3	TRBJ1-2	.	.	CASSLSGGDYGYTF	TGCGCCAGCAGCCTCTCGGGGGGCGACTATGGCTACACCTTC
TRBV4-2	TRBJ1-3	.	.	CASSQGGDTIYF	TGTGCCAGCAGCCAAGGGGGAGACACCATATATTTT
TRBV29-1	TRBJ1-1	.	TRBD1	CSGDRTANTEAFF	TGCAGCGGGGACAGGACTGCGAACACTGAAGCTTTCTTT
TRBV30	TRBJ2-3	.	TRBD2	CAWSPSGNTDTQYF	TGTGCCTGGAGTCCTAGCGGGAACACAGATACGCAGTATTTT
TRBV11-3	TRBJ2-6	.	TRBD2	CASSGGSSGANVLTF	TGTGCCAGCTCGGGGGGAAGCTCTGGGGCCAACGTCCTGACTTTC
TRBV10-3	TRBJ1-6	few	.	CAITSGTDFNSPLHF	TGTGCCATCACCTCCGGGACTGACTTTAATTCACCCCTCCACTTT